This T cell receptor beta chain was recorded in a study of brain T cells in children with intractable seizures. Only in-frame clones appear in the TCRdb table, and some are missing; sequencing was by immunoSEQ multiplex PCR. The sample contains fewer than 85,000 clones, 85% to 95% of which appear only once. V lost 0 bases and J 4 bases, leaving 18 bases between the germline ends. This CDR3 is built from 17 residues. Germline CDR1 reads SEHNR; CDR2 reads FQNEAQ (reference sequence). This material consisted of peripheral blood, taken at surgery. The V gene is TRBV7-9, the J gene TRBJ2-5; perhaps TRBD1 as D (6 bases). The clonotype comes from a boy younger than two with tuberous sclerosis and intractable seizures. CDR3 sequence reads: CASSLATGRVWGETQYF. DNA of the CDR3: TGTGCCAGCAGCTTAGCGACAGGCAGGGTTTGGGGAGAGACCCAGTACTTC. Drawing the rest from reference TRBV7-9 and TRBJ2-5, the complete variable domain is DTGVSQNPRHKITKRGQNVTFRCDPISEHNRLYWYRQTLGQGPEFLTYFQNEAQLEKSRLLSDRFSAERPKGSFSTLEIQRTEQGDSAMYLCASSLATGRVWGETQYFGPGTRLLVL.